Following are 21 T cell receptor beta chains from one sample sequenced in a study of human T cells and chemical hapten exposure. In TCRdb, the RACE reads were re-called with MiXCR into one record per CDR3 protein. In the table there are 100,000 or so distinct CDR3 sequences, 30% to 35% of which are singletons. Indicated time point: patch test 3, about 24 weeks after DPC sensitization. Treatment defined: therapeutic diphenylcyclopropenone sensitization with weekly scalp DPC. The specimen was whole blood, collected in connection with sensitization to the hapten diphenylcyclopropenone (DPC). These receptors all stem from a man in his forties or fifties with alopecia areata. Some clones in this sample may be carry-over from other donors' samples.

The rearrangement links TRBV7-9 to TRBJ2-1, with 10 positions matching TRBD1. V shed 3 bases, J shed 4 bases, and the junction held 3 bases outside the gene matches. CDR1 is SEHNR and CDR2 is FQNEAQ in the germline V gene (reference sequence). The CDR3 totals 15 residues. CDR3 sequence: CASSFRDRGYNEQFF. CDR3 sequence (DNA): TGTGCCAGCAGCTTCCGGGACAGGGGTTACAATGAGCAGTTCTTC.

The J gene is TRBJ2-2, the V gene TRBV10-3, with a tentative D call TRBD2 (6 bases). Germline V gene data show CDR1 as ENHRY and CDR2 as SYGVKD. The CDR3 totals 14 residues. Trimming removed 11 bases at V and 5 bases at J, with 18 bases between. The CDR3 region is CAGRTSTDTGELFF. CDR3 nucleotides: TGTGCCGGAAGAACTAGCACCGATACCGGGGAGCTGTTTTTT.

The CDR3 DNA sequence: TGTGCCAGTTCGGGACTAGCGGGAGTCGGTGAGCAGTTCTTC. Translating it yields CASSGLAGVGEQFF. This chain connects TRBV10-3 to TRBJ2-1, with TRBD2 identical over 14 bases. CDR3 length: 14 residues. With V trimmed by 10 bases and J by 9 bases, 8 bases remained unmatched. CDR1 and CDR2 (germline): ENHRY, SYGVKD.

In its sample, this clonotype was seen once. The DNA for the CDR3 is TGTGCCAGCAGAGTCCCGGGACAGAATCAGCCCCAGCATTTT. This codes for CASRVPGQNQPQHF. The V call is TRBV6-1, the J call TRBJ1-5, with 7 positions matching TRBD1. Unmatched junction bases numbered 6, after V lost 6 bases and J lost 4 bases. The V gene's germline CDR1 is MNHNS and CDR2 SASEGT. CDR3 length: 14 residues.

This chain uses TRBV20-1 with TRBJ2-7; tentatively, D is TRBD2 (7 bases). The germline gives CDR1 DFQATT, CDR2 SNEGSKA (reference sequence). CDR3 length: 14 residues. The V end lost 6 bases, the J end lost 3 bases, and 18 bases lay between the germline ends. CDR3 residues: CSAPNREGYYEQYF. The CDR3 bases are TGCAGTGCCCCCAACAGGGAGGGGTACTACGAGCAGTACTTC.

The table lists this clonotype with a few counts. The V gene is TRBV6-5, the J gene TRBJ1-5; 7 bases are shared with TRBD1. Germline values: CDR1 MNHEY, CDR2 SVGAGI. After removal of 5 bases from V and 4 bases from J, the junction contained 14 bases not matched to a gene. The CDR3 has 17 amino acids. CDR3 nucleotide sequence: TGTGCCAGCAGTCCCGAAGGGGACAGTGCCCTTAATCAGCCCCAGCATTTT. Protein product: CASSPEGDSALNQPQHF.

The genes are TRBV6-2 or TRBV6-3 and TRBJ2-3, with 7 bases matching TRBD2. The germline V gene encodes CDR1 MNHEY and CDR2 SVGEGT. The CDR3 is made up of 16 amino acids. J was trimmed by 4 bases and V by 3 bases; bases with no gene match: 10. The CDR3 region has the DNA TGTGCCAGCAGTTATCGACGCGGGAGCCGCCCAGATACGCAGTATTTT. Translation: CASSYRRGSRPDTQYF.

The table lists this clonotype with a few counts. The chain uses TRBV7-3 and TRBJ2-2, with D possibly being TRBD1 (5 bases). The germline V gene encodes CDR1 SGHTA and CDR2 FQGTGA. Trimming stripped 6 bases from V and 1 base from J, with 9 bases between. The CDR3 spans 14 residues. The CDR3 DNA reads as TGTGCCAGCAGGGCAGGGAAGAACACCGGGGAGCTGTTTTTT. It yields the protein CASRAGKNTGELFF.

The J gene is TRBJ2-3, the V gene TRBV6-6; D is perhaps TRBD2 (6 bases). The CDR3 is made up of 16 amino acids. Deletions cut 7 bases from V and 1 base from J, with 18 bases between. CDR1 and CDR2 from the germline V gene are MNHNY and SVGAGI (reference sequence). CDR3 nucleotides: TGTGCCAGCACCGGAGGGACTTCCCTTGGCACAGATACGCAGTATTTT. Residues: CASTGGTSLGTDTQYF.

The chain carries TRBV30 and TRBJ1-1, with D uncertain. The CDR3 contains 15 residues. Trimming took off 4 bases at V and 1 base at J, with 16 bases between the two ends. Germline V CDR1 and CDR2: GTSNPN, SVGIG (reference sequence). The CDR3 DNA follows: TGTGCCTGGACCTCTGGAGGAGGAAGGAACACTGAAGCTTTCTTT. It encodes CAWTSGGGRNTEAFF.

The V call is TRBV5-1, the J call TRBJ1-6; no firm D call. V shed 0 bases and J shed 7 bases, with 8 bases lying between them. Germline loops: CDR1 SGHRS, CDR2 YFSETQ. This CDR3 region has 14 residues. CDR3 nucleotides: TGCGCCAGCAGCTTGGCCGCAAGCAATTCACCCCTCCACTTT. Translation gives CASSLAASNSPLHF.

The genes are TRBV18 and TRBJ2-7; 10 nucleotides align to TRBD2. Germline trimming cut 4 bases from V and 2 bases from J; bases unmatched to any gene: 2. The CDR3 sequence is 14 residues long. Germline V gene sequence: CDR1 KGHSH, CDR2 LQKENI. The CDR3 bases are TGTGCCAGCTCACTAACTAGCGGGACCTACGAGCAGTACTTC. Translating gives CASSLTSGTYEQYF.

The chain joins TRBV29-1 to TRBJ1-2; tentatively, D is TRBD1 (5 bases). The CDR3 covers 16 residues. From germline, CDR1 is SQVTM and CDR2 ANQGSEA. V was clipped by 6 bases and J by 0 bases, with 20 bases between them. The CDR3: CSVKRTQAYTNYGYTF. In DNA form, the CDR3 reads TGCAGCGTCAAGAGAACACAGGCCTATACTAACTATGGCTACACCTTC.

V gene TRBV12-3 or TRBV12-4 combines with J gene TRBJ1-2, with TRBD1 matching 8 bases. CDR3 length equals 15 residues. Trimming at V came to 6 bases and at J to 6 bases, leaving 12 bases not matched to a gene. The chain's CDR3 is CASSPYGQGPHGYTF. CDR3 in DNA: TGTGCCAGCAGCCCGTATGGACAGGGCCCTCATGGCTACACCTTC.

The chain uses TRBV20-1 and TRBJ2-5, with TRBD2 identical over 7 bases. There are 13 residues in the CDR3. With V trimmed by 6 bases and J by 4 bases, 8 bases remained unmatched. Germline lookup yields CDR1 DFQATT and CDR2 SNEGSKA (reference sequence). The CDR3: CSAKAGTGETQYF. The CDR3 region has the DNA TGCAGTGCGAAAGCGGGGACCGGAGAGACCCAGTACTTC.

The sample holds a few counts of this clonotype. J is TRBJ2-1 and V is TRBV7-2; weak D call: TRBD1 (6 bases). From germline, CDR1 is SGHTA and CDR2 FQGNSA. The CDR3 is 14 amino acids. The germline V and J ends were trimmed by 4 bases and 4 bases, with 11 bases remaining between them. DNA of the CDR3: TGTGCCAGCAGCTCCCCGGACAGATACAATGAGCAGTTCTTC. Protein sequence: CASSSPDRYNEQFF.

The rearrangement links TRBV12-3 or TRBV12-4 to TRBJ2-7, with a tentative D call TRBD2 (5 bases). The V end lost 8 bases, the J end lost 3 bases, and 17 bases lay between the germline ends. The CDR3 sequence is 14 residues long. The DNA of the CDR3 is TGTGCCAGCTCCGGCCGGAACGGGGTCTACGAGCAGTACTTC. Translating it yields CASSGRNGVYEQYF.

The CDR3 protein is CASSQISGRNADTQYF. In nucleotides, the CDR3 is TGTGCCAGCAGCCAAATTAGCGGGAGAAACGCAGATACGCAGTATTTT. The gene calls are TRBV4-2 and TRBJ2-3; 9 bases line up with TRBD2. Germline V gives CDR1 LGHNA, CDR2 YNFKEQ. V lost 2 bases and J lost 4; bases outside the gene matches: 7. This CDR3 comprises 16 residues.

CDR3: CASSAQGSDTIYF. The CDR3 nucleotides read TGCGCCAGCAGCGCACAGGGGTCGGACACCATATATTTT. V is TRBV5-1 and J is TRBJ1-3, with TRBD1 matching over 7 bases. Germline V CDR1 and CDR2: SGHRS, YFSETQ. The V and J ends lost 4 bases and 8 bases, in that order; junction bases with no gene match: 6. The CDR3 runs 13 residues.

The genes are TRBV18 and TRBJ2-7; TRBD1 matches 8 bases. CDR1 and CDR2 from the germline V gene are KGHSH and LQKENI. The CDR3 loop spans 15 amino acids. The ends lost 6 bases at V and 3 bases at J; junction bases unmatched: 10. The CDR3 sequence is CASSPGSDRGYEQYV. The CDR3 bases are TGTGCCAGCTCCCCCGGTTCTGACAGGGGCTACGAGCAGTACGTC.

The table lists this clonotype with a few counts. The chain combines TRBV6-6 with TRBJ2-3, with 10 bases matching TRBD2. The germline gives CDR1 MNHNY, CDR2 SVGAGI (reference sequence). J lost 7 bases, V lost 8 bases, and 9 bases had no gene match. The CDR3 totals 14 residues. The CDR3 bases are TGTGCCAGCTTAGCGAGCGGGAGGGCAAATACGCAGTATTTT. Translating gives CASLASGRANTQYF.